This record concerns one TCR beta chain sequence. No antigen is known for it. The record originates from a study of T cell responses to AZD1222 COVID-19 vaccine. Study-level findings and limits: Possibly, clonal diversity was underestimated; donors were largely white British and included more females.

The CDR3 length is 15 residues. Germline values: CDR1 LGHDT, CDR2 YNNKEL (reference sequence). V was cut by 0 bases and J by 0 bases, with 6 bases left in between. Clones were sequenced by immunoSEQ multiplex PCR, and TCRdb holds only the in-frame ones, with some missing. This table has over 100,000 clones, over 75% appearing once. This clonotype originated in an adult who received the MenACWY meningococcal vaccine as a control. The specimen was peripheral blood, collected 28 days after the second dose of the MenACWY control vaccine. The gene calls are TRBV3-1 (or the pseudogene TRBV3-2) and TRBJ1-3; D not certain. The CDR3 coding sequence is TGTGCCAGCAGCCAAGATACCATCTCTGGAAACACCATATATTTT. This encodes CASSQDTISGNTIYF.